This TCR beta chain was documented in a study of cytomegalovirus exposure and HLA in healthy donors. In regard to this clone: The target antigen is unknown.

It was with 60 Vbeta and 13 Jbeta primers that the PCR ran. TCRdb's table, derived via immunoSEQ multiplex PCR, lists solely in-frame clones and lacks some. Counted here are 99,000 or so clones, approximately 84% occurring once; the ten biggest clones make up about 5.3%. The CDR3 contains 14 residues. V lost 7 bases, J lost 8 bases, and 18 bases lay in between. The germline V gene encodes CDR1 SGHNT and CDR2 YENEEA. Study outcomes and limitations: Common viral pathogens were later found to be apparently linked to several of the most significant clusters.

This chain joins TRBV11-3 and TRBJ2-1, with D possibly TRBD2 on 6 matching bases. Source material: PBMCs. This TCR came from a male donor in good health and CMV-seronegative. In DNA, the CDR3 is TGTGCCAGCACCGCGGAACTAGCTAGCGATGAGCAGTTCTTC. It yields the protein CASTAELASDEQFF.